These 13 T cell receptor beta chains share one sample of origin, sequenced in a study of blood T cell repertoires in COVID-19. Generated by immunoSEQ multiplex PCR, the TCRdb table keeps only in-frame clones and is missing some. The sample lists approximately 280,000 clones, less than 85% occurring once. The sequenced sample consisted of peripheral blood. These receptor sequences come from a human donor with COVID-19, enrolled during active disease. The donor label of this sample is uncertain.

This clone was seen a single time. This sequence joins TRBV7-2 and TRBJ2-2, with D hard to call. Trimming pared 1 base from V and 4 bases from J, leaving 7 bases between. This CDR3 comprises 14 residues. Germline V gives CDR1 SGHTA, CDR2 FQGNSA. This CDR3 is CASSLDFSTGELFF. The CDR3 DNA reads as TGTGCCAGCAGCTTAGATTTCAGCACCGGGGAGCTGTTTTTT.

The chain is built from TRBV19 and TRBJ1-5; no definite D call. There are 16 residues in the CDR3. Trimming took 2 bases from V and 3 from J, leaving 14 bases between them. CDR1 is LNHDA, CDR2 SQIVND, per germline (reference sequence). CDR3 nucleotides: TGTGCCAGTAGTATAAGCGGCAGCCGATCCAATCAGCCCCAGCATTTT. Encoded protein: CASSISGSRSNQPQHF. The variable domain in full, with the rest retrieved from reference TRBV19 and TRBJ1-5, is DGGITQSPKYLFRKEGQNVTLSCEQNLNHDAMYWYRQDPGQGLRLIYYSQIVNDFQKGDIAEGYSVSREKKESFPLTVTSAQKNPTAFYLCASSISGSRSNQPQHFGDGTRLSIL.

Points on this clone: Other nucleotide sequences in the sample specify the same CDR3. The chain couples TRBV12-3 or TRBV12-4 to TRBJ2-1; no definite D call. CDR3 length: 11 amino acids. Trimming removed 5 bases from V and 4 bases from J, with 3 bases in between. CDR3 residues: CASSRYNEQFF. The CDR3 coding sequence is TGTGCCAGCAGTCGGTACAATGAGCAGTTCTTC.

The chain carries TRBV7-2 and TRBJ2-4, with D perhaps matching TRBD2 (6 bases). This CDR3 contains 15 residues. Per germline, CDR1 SGHTA and CDR2 FQGNSA. The V and J ends lost 5 bases and 8 bases respectively, with 19 bases between them. The DNA of the CDR3 is TGTGCCAGCAGCGGCGGTGGGCTAGGGGAGGACATTCAGTACTTC. It yields the protein CASSGGGLGEDIQYF.

The rearrangement links TRBV2 to TRBJ1-2; no reliable D call. Trimming shortened V by 5 bases and J by 3 bases, and 13 bases separated the two germline ends. Germline V CDR1 and CDR2: SNHLY, FYNNEI. The CDR3 runs to 14 residues. In nucleotides, the CDR3 is TGTGCCAGCAGTTCCTCACACCGGGACTATGGCTACACCTTC. The encoded protein is CASSSSHRDYGYTF.

V is TRBV27 and J is TRBJ2-7; 7 nucleotides agree with TRBD2. Germline CDR1 MNHEY, CDR2 SMNVEV (reference sequence). With V trimmed by 1 base and J by 2 bases, 5 bases remained unmatched. This CDR3 comprises 15 residues. In DNA form, the CDR3 reads TGTGCCAGCAGTTTATGGGCGGGAGAGGCCTACGAGCAGTACTTC. Protein: CASSLWAGEAYEQYF.

This clone was counted a single time. This rearrangement joins TRBV7-2 to TRBJ1-1, with D possibly being TRBD1 (5 bases). The V end was cut by 0 bases, the J end by 1 base, with 9 bases between. This CDR3 contains 15 residues. Germline lookup yields CDR1 SGHTA and CDR2 FQGNSA. CDR3 in DNA: TGTGCCAGCAGCTTAGCGGGGGGGTCGAACACTGAAGCTTTCTTT. Translated: CASSLAGGSNTEAFF. The full variable domain, completed using reference TRBV7-2 and TRBJ1-1, is GAGVSQSPSNKVTEKGKDVELRCDPISGHTALYWYRQSLGQGLEFLIYFQGNSAPDKSGLPSDRFSAERTGGSVSTLTIQRTQQEDSAVYLCASSLAGGSNTEAFFGQGTRLTVV.

This clone was observed once. The rearrangement uses TRBV30 and TRBJ1-6; the D gene is possibly TRBD1 (5 bases). Germline CDR1 GTSNPN, CDR2 SVGIG (reference sequence). The V end was cut by 1 base, the J end by 10 bases, with 17 bases between. The CDR3 spans 15 residues. The CDR3 nucleotides read TGTGCCTGGAGTGCCGGGGGGAGGGAATGGTCACCCCTCCACTTT. Residues: CAWSAGGREWSPLHF.

This chain links TRBV7-2 with TRBJ1-5; the match to TRBD1 covers 7 bases. This CDR3 has 15 amino acids. Germline loops: CDR1 SGHTA, CDR2 FQGNSA. V lost 4 bases, J lost 6 bases, and 9 bases stayed unmatched. CDR3 DNA sequence: TGTGCCAGCAGCTCCTCGGGACAGAAACTTCAGCCCCAGCATTTT. Translated, it gives CASSSSGQKLQPQHF.

The chain has TRBV28 and TRBJ1-5, with TRBD1 identical over 8 bases. The CDR3 has 14 residues. Germline lookup yields CDR1 MDHEN and CDR2 SYDVKM. J was trimmed by 3 bases and V by 5 bases; bases with no gene match: 3. CDR3 nucleotides: TGTGCCAGCAGTCTACAGGGGGTCAATCAGCCCCAGCATTTT. Protein: CASSLQGVNQPQHF.

The rearrangement links TRBV27 to TRBJ2-6; 7 positions match TRBD1. Germline V lookup: CDR1 MNHEY, CDR2 SMNVEV (reference sequence). The CDR3 has 16 residues. Germline trimming cut 6 bases from V and 0 bases from J; bases unmatched to any gene: 5. This CDR3 reads CASSGQVPSGANVLTF. CDR3 coding DNA: TGTGCCAGCAGCGGACAGGTACCCTCTGGGGCCAACGTCCTGACTTTC.

The rearrangement uses TRBV5-8 and TRBJ2-3; D is unclear. The CDR3 sequence is 13 residues long. The germline V and J ends were trimmed by 0 bases and 2 bases, with 4 bases remaining between them. The germline V gene encodes CDR1 SGHTS and CDR2 YDEGEE. The CDR3 protein is CASSLDITDTQYF. The CDR3 nucleotides are TGTGCCAGCAGCTTGGACATCACAGATACGCAGTATTTT.

The chain combines TRBV7-9 with TRBJ2-7; TRBD2 agrees at 13 bases. The CDR3 sequence is 15 residues long. The V and J ends lost 0 bases and 6 bases, in that order; junction bases with no gene match: 2. Germline V CDR1 and CDR2: SEHNR, FQNEAQ (reference sequence). The CDR3 here is CASSLARLAGGEQYF. DNA for the CDR3: TGTGCCAGCAGCTTAGCTAGACTAGCGGGAGGCGAGCAGTACTTC.